This T cell receptor (beta chain) was sequenced in a study of preoperative IRX-2 immunotherapy in early breast cancer. Treatment defined: preoperative locoregional IRX-2 cytokine immunotherapy. This phase Ib study tested locoregional IRX-2 cytokine immunotherapy given before surgery. The CDR3 length is 14 residues. J gave up 3 bases and V 6 bases, and 6 bases lay outside the gene matches. Germline V lookup: CDR1 MNHGY, CDR2 SAAAGT. The data were produced by immunoSEQ multiplex PCR, yet TCRdb's version contains in-frame clones alone and is incomplete. Of approximately 98,000 clones listed, about nine tenths were seen once; the top ten hold over 2%. This clone was seen once.

J is TRBJ2-7 and V is TRBV6-8; 9 bases agree with TRBD1. This receptor was taken from a human donor with breast cancer. The specimen comprised tumor tissue, sampled after IRX-2 immunotherapy. CDR3 residues: CASSQGQGDYEQYF. The DNA for the CDR3 is TGTGCCAGCAGCCAGGGACAGGGCGACTACGAGCAGTACTTC.